What follows are 9 T cell receptor beta chains derived from one specimen sequenced in a study of blood T cell repertoires in COVID-19. Sequenced by immunoSEQ multiplex PCR; TCRdb stores in-frame clones only, minus some. The data show about 130,000 clones, about 77% seen once. Sequenced sample: peripheral blood. Source of these receptors: an older man with acute or convalescent COVID-19.

This clone is a singleton in its sample. The chain couples TRBV29-1 to TRBJ1-2; a weak D match, TRBD1 (6 bases). With 5 bases removed from V and 2 bases from J, the gap between germline ends came to 12 bases. Germline V gene sequence: CDR1 SQVTM, CDR2 ANQGSEA. The CDR3 covers 13 residues. The CDR3 loop reads CSVRQVLNYGYTF. CDR3 nucleotides: TGCAGCGTTAGACAGGTGTTGAACTATGGCTACACCTTC.

The chain has TRBV20-1 and TRBJ2-6, with a tentative D call TRBD1 (6 bases). Per germline, CDR1 DFQATT and CDR2 SNEGSKA (reference sequence). The ends were cut back, 3 bases at V and 4 bases at J, with 19 bases in the middle. The CDR3 spans 17 residues. CDR3 residues: CSASPNRAGNGANVLTF. Here the CDR3 DNA reads TGCAGTGCTAGTCCAAACAGGGCAGGGAACGGGGCCAACGTCCTGACTTTC.

The V call is TRBV10-3, the J call TRBJ2-1, with 10 bases lining up with TRBD2. This CDR3 comprises 14 residues. J gave up 10 bases and V 8 bases, and 11 bases lay outside the gene matches. Germline CDR1 is ENHRY and CDR2 is SYGVKD. Written as DNA, the CDR3 is TGTGCCATCGGGTCGGCTAGCGGGGGCGGCGAGCAGTTCTTC. Its protein product is CAIGSASGGGEQFF.

J is TRBJ1-4 and V is TRBV3-1 (or the pseudogene TRBV3-2); D remains unclear. Germline V gene sequence: CDR1 LGHDT, CDR2 YNNKEL (reference sequence). The CDR3 is made up of 17 amino acids. V was shortened by 1 base and J by 2 bases, with 14 bases between the two germline ends. The CDR3 loop is CASSQGPGGATNEKLFF. In nucleotides, the CDR3 is TGTGCCAGCAGCCAAGGCCCGGGAGGTGCGACTAATGAAAAACTGTTTTTT.

The chain has TRBV2 and TRBJ1-3; no definite D call. With 3 bases removed from V and 3 bases from J, the gap between germline ends came to 12 bases. Germline assignment: CDR1 SNHLY and CDR2 FYNNEI. CDR3 size: 15 residues. This chain's CDR3 is CASSDGRGFGNTIYF. The CDR3 DNA reads as TGTGCCAGCAGTGACGGTAGAGGTTTTGGAAACACCATATATTTT.

This chain joins TRBV5-1 and TRBJ1-1, with D hard to call. CDR3 length: 16 amino acids. V shed 1 base and J shed 2 bases, with 15 bases lying between them. Per the germline V gene, CDR1 is SGHRS and CDR2 is YFSETQ. The CDR3 here is CASSLFGSERNTEAFF. As DNA, the CDR3 is TGCGCCAGCAGCTTGTTCGGGTCCGAAAGAAACACTGAAGCTTTCTTT. Full variable domain (outside the CDR3, taken from reference TRBV5-1 and TRBJ1-1): KAGVTQTPRYLIKTRGQQVTLSCSPISGHRSVSWYQQTPGQGLQFLFEYFSETQRNKGNFPGRFSGRQFSNSRSEMNVSTLELGDSALYLCASSLFGSERNTEAFFGQGTRLTVV.

This chain connects TRBV18 to TRBJ1-1; D unclear. CDR3 length equals 13 residues. V lost 3 bases to trimming and J lost 4 bases, with 9 bases between them. Germline CDR1 and CDR2: KGHSH and LQKENI. Here the CDR3 reads CASSPNSGTEAFF. The DNA for the CDR3 is TGTGCCAGCTCACCCAATTCGGGCACTGAAGCTTTCTTT. Complete variable domain (other parts from reference TRBV18 and TRBJ1-1): NAGVMQNPRHLVRRRGQEARLRCSPMKGHSHVYWYRQLPEEGLKFMVYLQKENIIDESGMPKERFSAEFPKEGPSILRIQQVVRGDSAAYFCASSPNSGTEAFFGQGTRLTVV.

The chain has TRBV2 and TRBJ2-7; 11 nucleotides agree with TRBD2. Germline CDR1 is SNHLY and CDR2 is FYNNEI. The CDR3 is made up of 14 amino acids. The junction had 3 bases not matched to a gene; V was cut back by 8 bases and J by 0 bases. The chain's CDR3 is CASLSGGASYEQYF. DNA of the CDR3: TGTGCCAGCCTTAGCGGGGGGGCCTCCTACGAGCAGTACTTC. The variable domain in full, completed from reference TRBV2 and TRBJ2-7, reads EPEVTQTPSHQVTQMGQEVILRCVPISNHLYFYWYRQILGQKVEFLVSFYNNEISEKSEIFDDQFSVERPDGSNFTLKIRSTKLEDSAMYFCASLSGGASYEQYFGPGTRLTVT.

The gene calls are TRBV7-2 and TRBJ2-2; TRBD2 agrees at 9 bases. The CDR3 is 15 residues long. The J segment lost 1 base and the V segment lost 4 bases, leaving 1 base of the junction unmatched. Germline lookup yields CDR1 SGHTA and CDR2 FQGNSA. The CDR3 reads CASSSSGENTGELFF. DNA of the CDR3: TGTGCCAGCAGCTCTAGCGGGGAGAACACCGGGGAGCTGTTTTTT.